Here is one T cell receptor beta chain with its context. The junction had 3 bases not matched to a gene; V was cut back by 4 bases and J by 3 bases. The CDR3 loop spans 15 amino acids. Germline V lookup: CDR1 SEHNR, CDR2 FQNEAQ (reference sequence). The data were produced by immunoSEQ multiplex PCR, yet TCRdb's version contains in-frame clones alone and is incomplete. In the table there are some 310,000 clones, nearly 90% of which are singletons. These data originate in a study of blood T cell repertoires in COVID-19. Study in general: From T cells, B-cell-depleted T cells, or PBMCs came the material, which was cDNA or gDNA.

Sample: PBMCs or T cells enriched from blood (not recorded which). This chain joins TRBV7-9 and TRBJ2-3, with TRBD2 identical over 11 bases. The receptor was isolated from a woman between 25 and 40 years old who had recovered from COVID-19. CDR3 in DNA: TGTGCCAGCAGCTGGGCTAGCGGGAGGACAGATACGCAGTATTTT. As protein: CASSWASGRTDTQYF.